Presented here are 3 T cell receptor beta chains from one specimen sequenced in a study of response to subunit inactivated influenza vaccine. TCRdb redid the calling of the RT-PCR reads with MiXCR, one entry per CDR3 protein. This table has around 470,000 distinct CDR3 sequences, around 7.9% appearing once. The material was PBMCs from blood, obtained roughly 24 months after vaccination. The source of these receptors is a man aged 45-69 years who received an inactivated influenza vaccine.

The J gene is TRBJ2-3, the V gene TRBV7-2; perhaps TRBD2 as D (6 bases). Germline V gene sequence: CDR1 SGHTA, CDR2 FQGNSA. CDR3 length equals 15 residues. Trimming removed 6 bases at V and 8 bases at J, with 21 bases between. In DNA form, the CDR3 reads TGTGCCAGCAGGCCTCCCACTAGCATAACCGGTACGCAGTATTTT. Its translation: CASRPPTSITGTQYF.

This clonotype was observed a few times. This chain uses TRBV29-1 with TRBJ2-1, with 8 bases that match TRBD2. Germline CDR1 reads SQVTM; CDR2 reads ANQGSEA. This CDR3 has 14 amino acids. Trimming cost V 0 bases and J 10 bases; bases outside gene matches: 8. The CDR3 bases are TGCAGCGTTGAAGATCGGTTAGCGGGAAACGAGCAGTTCTTC. Translating gives CSVEDRLAGNEQFF.

The genes are TRBV11-2 and TRBJ2-1, with D possibly matching TRBD1 (7 bases). CDR3 length equals 15 residues. In germline, CDR1 is SGHAT, CDR2 FQNNGV. Trimming took off 1 base at V and 5 bases at J, with 12 bases between the two ends. The DNA for the CDR3 is TGTGCCAGCAGCTTAGGCCCAGGGGGGCACAATGAGCAGTTCTTC. It is translated as CASSLGPGGHNEQFF.